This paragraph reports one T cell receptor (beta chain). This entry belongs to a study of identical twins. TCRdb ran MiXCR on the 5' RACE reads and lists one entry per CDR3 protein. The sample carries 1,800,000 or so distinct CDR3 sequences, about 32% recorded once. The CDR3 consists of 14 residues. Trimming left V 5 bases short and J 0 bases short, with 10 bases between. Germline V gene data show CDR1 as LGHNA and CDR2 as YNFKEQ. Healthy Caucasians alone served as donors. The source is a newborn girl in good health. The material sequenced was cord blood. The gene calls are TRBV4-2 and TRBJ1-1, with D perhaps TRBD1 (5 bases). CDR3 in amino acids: CASSGAGLNTEAFF. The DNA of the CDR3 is TGTGCCAGCAGCGGAGCGGGGCTGAACACTGAAGCTTTCTTT.